A selection of T cell receptor beta chains follows, all from one sample in a study of PD-1 blockade in mismatch repair-deficient tumors. Their cognate antigens are unknown. Profiling relied on immunoSEQ multiplex PCR, and the TCRdb table lists in-frame clones only, not all of them. Seen here are about 14,000 clones, 86% observed once, and the top ten hold around 4.4%. Sequencing used cells cultured in vitro, obtained from a patient treated with pembrolizumab. The receptors stem from an adult with mismatch repair-deficient cancer. Each CDR3 is given with its conserved first and last residue. The order of the fields is J gene, clone size, V gene, D gene, CDR3 protein, CDR3 DNA. The D gene is left open where the match is weak. Expanded clones get a size class; other rows say once, few or many, or leave the size out.

TRBJ1-4 . TRBV28 . CASSFPHLGGGTNEKLFF TGTGCCAGCAGTTTCCCACATCTGGGGGGGGGTACTAATGAAAAACTGTTTTTT
TRBJ1-4 . TRBV28 . CASSLRVEKLFF TGTGCCAGCAGCCTCAGGGTCGAAAAACTGTTTTTT
TRBJ2-7 . TRBV10-3 TRBD1 CAISSDRELFHEQYF TGTGCCATCAGTTCGGACAGGGAATTATTCCACGAGCAGTACTTC
TRBJ2-2 . TRBV5-1 . CASSLVPGLNTGELFF TGCGCCAGCAGCCTGGTGCCCGGGCTAAACACCGGGGAGCTGTTTTTT
TRBJ1-2 . TRBV4-1 . CASSQEGWQGNYGYTF TGCGCCAGCAGCCAAGAGGGGTGGCAGGGGAATTATGGCTACACCTTC
TRBJ1-1 . TRBV2 TRBD1 CASSAGQGFWGAFF TGTGCCAGCAGCGCGGGACAGGGATTTTGGGGAGCTTTCTTT
TRBJ2-4 . TRBV29-1 . CSVGGRKGENIQYF TGCAGCGTTGGTGGACGTAAAGGGGAAAACATTCAGTACTTC
TRBJ2-1 . TRBV9 . CASSALVGNEQFF TGTGCCAGCAGCGCGCTCGTGGGTAATGAGCAGTTCTTC
TRBJ1-2 . TRBV7-9 . CASSLGSYGYTF TGTGCCAGCAGCTTGGGCAGCTATGGCTACACCTTC
TRBJ2-7 . TRBV5-1 TRBD1 CASSLVAGQEYEQYF TGCGCCAGCAGCTTGGTTGCGGGACAGGAGTACGAGCAGTACTTC
TRBJ1-1 . TRBV2 TRBD1 CASRPGQGARTEAFF TGTGCCAGCAGGCCCGGACAGGGGGCGCGCACTGAAGCTTTCTTT
TRBJ2-2 . TRBV15 . CATSAPNTGELFF TGTGCCACCTCAGCCCCGAACACCGGGGAGCTGTTTTTT
TRBJ2-7 few TRBV21-1 . CASSKVHGGGSSYEQYF TGTGCCAGCAGCAAAGTCCATGGGGGAGGTTCCTCCTACGAGCAGTACTTC
TRBJ2-1 . TRBV9 TRBD2 CASSPSLEGWTSGRHNEQFF TGTGCCAGCAGCCCCAGTTTAGAGGGGTGGACTAGCGGGAGGCACAATGAGCAGTTCTTC
TRBJ2-3 . TRBV9 TRBD2 CASSPQLTSGRNADTQYF TGTGCCAGCAGCCCCCAACTGACTAGCGGGAGGAACGCAGATACGCAGTATTTT
TRBJ2-7 . TRBV5-1 TRBD1 CASSLIQGAREQYF TGCGCCAGCAGCTTGATTCAGGGGGCGCGAGAGCAGTACTTC
TRBJ2-1 . TRBV12-2 . CASRAGGHAYNEQFF TGTGCAAGTCGAGCGGGAGGGCACGCCTACAATGAGCAGTTCTTC
TRBJ2-3 . TRBV10-3 . CAISDVAVGDTQYF TGTGCCATCAGTGATGTAGCGGTTGGAGATACGCAGTATTTT
TRBJ2-1 few TRBV6-4 . CASSDSPYNEQFF TGTGCCAGCAGTGACAGCCCGTACAATGAGCAGTTCTTC
TRBJ1-1 . TRBV5-5 . CASTRWGMNTEAFF TGTGCCAGCACGAGGTGGGGGATGAACACTGAAGCTTTCTTT
TRBJ2-5 . TRBV18 TRBD2 CASSPWTSGRQETQYF TGTGCCAGCTCACCGTGGACTAGCGGAAGACAAGAGACCCAGTACTTC
TRBJ2-1 . TRBV20-1 TRBD1 CSAHRGRQFF TGCAGTGCTCACAGGGGTAGGCAGTTCTTC
TRBJ2-5 . TRBV4-2 . CASSLGAGLRAQETQYF TGTGCCAGCAGCTTGGGGGCGGGTCTGAGGGCCCAAGAGACCCAGTACTTC
TRBJ2-4 . TRBV7-3 . CASSLSHQNIQYF TGTGCCAGCAGCTTAAGTCACCAAAACATTCAGTACTTC
TRBJ2-7 . TRBV10-1 . CASRAGQGGEQYF TGCGCCAGCAGAGCCGGCCAGGGTGGAGAGCAGTACTTC
TRBJ2-1 . TRBV29-1 TRBD2 CSVGRGTSEWNEQFF TGCAGCGTTGGAAGGGGGACTAGCGAATGGAATGAGCAGTTCTTC
TRBJ2-5 few TRBV7-2 . CASTRETQETQYF TGTGCTAGCACGCGGGAAACCCAAGAGACCCAGTACTTC
TRBJ2-7 . TRBV9 TRBD1 CASSAGTGESYEQYF TGTGCCAGCAGCGCGGGGACAGGCGAATCCTACGAGCAGTACTTC
TRBJ1-6 . TRBV9 TRBD1 CASSATGTGVTYNSPLHF TGTGCCAGCAGCGCGACCGGGACAGGGGTCACCTATAATTCACCCCTCCACTTT
TRBJ2-7 . TRBV30 . CAWTKTSGIYEQYF TGTGCCTGGACGAAAACGTCAGGGATCTACGAGCAGTACTTC
TRBJ2-3 . TRBV14 . CASSIPGARSTDTQYF TGTGCCAGCAGCATACCAGGGGCTCGTAGCACAGATACGCAGTATTTT
TRBJ2-7 . TRBV28 . CASGVDEQYF TGTGCCAGCGGGGTGGACGAGCAGTACTTC
TRBJ2-2 . TRBV19 . CASSIRHQLVTGELFF TGTGCCAGTAGTATCCGGCACCAGCTGGTCACCGGGGAGCTGTTTTTT
TRBJ2-2 . TRBV27 TRBD2 CASSFGAGEVTGELFF TGTGCCAGCAGTTTCGGGGCGGGAGAGGTCACCGGGGAGCTGTTTTTT
TRBJ2-5 few TRBV2 TRBD2 CASTAAGTSEETQYF TGTGCCAGCACGGCCGCCGGGACTAGCGAAGAGACCCAGTACTTC
TRBJ2-1 . TRBV6-5 . CASRSTRSLAHEQFF TGTGCCAGCAGATCCACCCGCTCGTTGGCGCATGAGCAGTTCTTC
TRBJ2-6 . TRBV14 . CASSPIGSGANVLTF TGTGCCAGCAGCCCTATCGGGTCTGGGGCCAACGTCCTGACTTTC
TRBJ1-4 . TRBV14 . CASSHVGATNEKLFF TGTGCCAGCAGCCATGTGGGGGCAACTAATGAAAAACTGTTTTTT
TRBJ1-2 once TRBV5-1 . CASSLDGPYGYTF TGCGCCAGCAGCTTGGACGGACCCTATGGCTACACCTTC
TRBJ1-5 . TRBV28 . CASSFGGSNQPQHF TGTGCCAGCAGTTTTGGTGGTAGCAATCAGCCCCAGCATTTT
TRBJ2-7 . TRBV7-3 . CASSRGGEAPYEQYF TGTGCCAGCAGCCGAGGGGGGGAGGCCCCTTACGAGCAGTACTTC
TRBJ1-1 . TRBV25-1 . CASSESTGSTEAFF TGTGCCAGCAGTGAATCTACGGGGTCCACTGAAGCTTTCTTT
TRBJ2-1 . TRBV9 TRBD1 CASSPTGISYNEQFF TGTGCCAGCAGCCCGACAGGGATTTCCTACAATGAGCAGTTCTTC
TRBJ2-7 . TRBV2 . CASSEVRWGSPYEQYF TGTGCCAGCAGTGAGGTCCGATGGGGTTCCCCCTACGAGCAGTACTTC
TRBJ2-3 . TRBV2 . CASSEKVGQLTDTQYF TGTGCCAGCAGTGAAAAGGTTGGACAGCTCACAGATACGCAGTATTTT
TRBJ2-7 . TRBV19 . CASTNGASYEQYF TGTGCCAGTACCAATGGAGCATCATACGAGCAGTACTTC
TRBJ2-1 . TRBV5-1 TRBD1 CASTRGQENEQFF TGCGCCAGCACCCGGGGACAGGAGAATGAGCAGTTCTTC
TRBJ2-3 . TRBV5-6 . CASSLQTDTQYF TGTGCCAGCAGCTTGCAGACAGATACGCAGTATTTT
TRBJ2-7 . TRBV28 TRBD2 CASSLWTSGKGEQYF TGTGCCAGCAGTTTATGGACTAGCGGGAAGGGAGAGCAGTACTTC
TRBJ1-1 . TRBV5-5 TRBD1 CASSPGTGSKAFF TGTGCCAGCAGCCCCGGGACAGGGTCTAAAGCTTTCTTT
TRBJ2-1 . TRBV10-3 TRBD2 CAISESTSGRDNEQFF TGTGCCATCAGTGAGTCTACTAGCGGGAGGGACAATGAGCAGTTCTTC
TRBJ2-1 . TRBV28 . CASSLRPGTYNEQFF TGTGCCAGCAGTTTAAGGCCGGGAACCTACAATGAGCAGTTCTTC
TRBJ1-4 . TRBV29-1 . CSVEDPGKTNEKLFF TGCAGCGTTGAAGATCCAGGAAAAACTAATGAAAAACTGTTTTTT
TRBJ2-5 few TRBV19 . CASNQAGSAETQYF TGTGCCAGTAATCAAGCAGGGTCTGCGGAGACCCAGTACTTC
TRBJ2-1 once TRBV13 TRBD1 CASSRSWRDRGYNEQFF TGTGCCAGCAGCCGATCTTGGCGGGACAGGGGCTACAATGAGCAGTTCTTC
TRBJ2-7 . TRBV28 . CASTDGTPLSYEQYF TGTGCCAGCACCGATGGGACACCCCTCTCCTACGAGCAGTACTTC
TRBJ2-7 . TRBV7-8 . CASSLESSYEQYF TGTGCCAGCAGCTTGGAGAGCTCCTACGAGCAGTACTTC
TRBJ2-1 once TRBV5-6 TRBD2 CASSVTSGRYNEQFF TGTGCCAGCAGCGTAACCAGCGGGAGGTACAATGAGCAGTTCTTC